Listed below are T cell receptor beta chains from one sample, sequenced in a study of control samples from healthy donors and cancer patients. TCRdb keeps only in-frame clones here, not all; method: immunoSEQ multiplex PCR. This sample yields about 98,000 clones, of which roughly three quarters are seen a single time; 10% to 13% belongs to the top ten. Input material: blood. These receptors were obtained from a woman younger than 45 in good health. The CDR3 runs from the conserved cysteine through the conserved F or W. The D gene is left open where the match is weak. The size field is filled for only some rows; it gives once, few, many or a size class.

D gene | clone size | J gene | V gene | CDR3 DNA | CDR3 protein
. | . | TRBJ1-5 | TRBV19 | TGTGCCAGTAGTATCCGACATTTCAATCAGCCCCAGCATTTT | CASSIRHFNQPQHF
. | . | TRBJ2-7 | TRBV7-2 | TGTGCCAGCAGCTTAGGAGGTTCAGCCGTCTACGAGCAGTACTTC | CASSLGGSAVYEQYF
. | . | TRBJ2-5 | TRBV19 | TGTGCCAGTAGTCCCCCCGCGTTAACTCAAGAGACCCAGTACTTC | CASSPPALTQETQYF
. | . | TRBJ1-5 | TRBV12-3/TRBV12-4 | TGTGCCAGCAGTCGGGGGGGAGGCCAGCCCCAGCATTTT | CASSRGGGQPQHF
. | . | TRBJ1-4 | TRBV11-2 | TGTGCCAGCAGCTCGGGGGGAGCAACTAATGAAAAACTGTTTTTT | CASSSGGATNEKLFF
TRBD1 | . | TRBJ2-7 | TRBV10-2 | TGCGCCAGCCGAGGACAGGGGTCCAACGAGCAGTACTTC | CASRGQGSNEQYF
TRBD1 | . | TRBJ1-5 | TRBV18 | TGTGCCAGCTCACCATCTGGGACAGATAGCAATCAGCCCCAGCATTTT | CASSPSGTDSNQPQHF
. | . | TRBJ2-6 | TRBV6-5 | TGTGCCAGCCGCTCTGGGGCCAACGTCCTGACTTTC | CASRSGANVLTF
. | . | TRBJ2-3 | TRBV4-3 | TGCGCCAGCAGCCAAGAACAACGCCCCACAGATACGCAGTATTTT | CASSQEQRPTDTQYF
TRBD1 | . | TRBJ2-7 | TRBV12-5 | TGTGCTAGTGGTTTGGTGCTGGACAGGGCTGGCGAGCAGTACTTC | CASGLVLDRAGEQYF
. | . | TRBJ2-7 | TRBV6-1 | TGTGCCAGCAGTGAAGCACGTGACAGCTACGAGCAGTACTTC | CASSEARDSYEQYF
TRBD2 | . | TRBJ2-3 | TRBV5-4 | TGTGCCAGCAGCCTTCGACTAGCGGGGGTCTCCGGCACAGATACGCAGTATTTT | CASSLRLAGVSGTDTQYF
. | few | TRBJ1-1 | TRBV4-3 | TGCGCCAGCAGCCAAGATGAAGGGGCGTACACTGAAGCTTTCTTT | CASSQDEGAYTEAFF
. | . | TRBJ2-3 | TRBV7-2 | TGTGCCAGCAGCTCCTACGGACTCAACTCAGATACGCAGTATTTT | CASSSYGLNSDTQYF
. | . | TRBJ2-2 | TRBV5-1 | TGCGCCAGCAACGAGCTGGTGGGCGGGGAGCTGTTTTTT | CASNELVGGELFF
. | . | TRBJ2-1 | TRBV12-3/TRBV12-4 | TGTGCCAGCGGCTTCATTGTCAATGAGCAGTTCTTC | CASGFIVNEQFF
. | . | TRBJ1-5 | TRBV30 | TGTGCCACGTCCCACGGTCGCAATCAGCCCCAGCATTTT | CATSHGRNQPQHF